Shown below are 21 T cell receptor beta chains from a single sample sequenced in a study of blood T cell repertoires in COVID-19. Using immunoSEQ multiplex PCR, the repertoire was profiled, and TCRdb retains in-frame clones only, with some absent. Among more than 85,000 clones listed, roughly four fifths were seen once. Specimen: peripheral blood. These receptors came from a human donor in a cohort sampled during active COVID-19.

A word on this clone: Other DNA sequences within the sample encode an identical CDR3. The rearrangement links TRBV3-1 (or the pseudogene TRBV3-2) to TRBJ2-2; D unclear. The CDR3 totals 14 residues. V lost 4 bases and J 4 bases, leaving 10 bases between the germline ends. Germline CDR1 is LGHDT and CDR2 is YNNKEL (reference sequence). The CDR3 here is CASSPTGGTGELFF. The CDR3 region has the DNA TGTGCCAGCAGCCCAACCGGTGGCACCGGGGAGCTGTTTTTT.

This clone was seen just once. V gene TRBV5-1 combines with J gene TRBJ2-6; 8 nucleotides line up with TRBD1. In germline, CDR1 is SGHRS, CDR2 YFSETQ. The CDR3 sequence is 17 residues long. The V and J ends lost 3 bases and 0 bases, in that order; junction bases with no gene match: 5. This chain's CDR3 is CASSSQGVYSGANVLTF. DNA for the CDR3: TGCGCCAGCAGCTCACAGGGGGTATACTCTGGGGCCAACGTCCTGACTTTC.

The V call is TRBV27, the J call TRBJ1-3, with 7 bases identical to TRBD1. V lost 5 bases and J lost 7; bases outside the gene matches: 5. Germline V lookup: CDR1 MNHEY, CDR2 SMNVEV (reference sequence). The CDR3 loop spans 13 amino acids. CDR3 amino acids: CASSRQGGNTIYF. CDR3 DNA sequence: TGTGCCAGCAGTCGACAGGGTGGGAACACCATATATTTT.

V and J are TRBV7-2 and TRBJ2-3, with 15 nucleotides matching TRBD2. Germline CDR1 and CDR2: SGHTA and FQGNSA. J gave up 5 bases and V 5 bases, and 5 bases lay outside the gene matches. The CDR3 totals 16 residues. In DNA, the CDR3 is TGTGCCAGCAGCAGCGGGGGACTAGCGGGAGGAGATACGCAGTATTTT. It yields the protein CASSSGGLAGGDTQYF.

J is TRBJ2-5 and V is TRBV7-9; 9 nucleotides agree with TRBD2. Germline CDR1 is SEHNR and CDR2 is FQNEAQ (reference sequence). Germline trimming cut 5 bases from V and 7 bases from J; bases unmatched to any gene: 11. This CDR3 comprises 15 residues. Here the CDR3 DNA reads TGTGCCAGCAGCGCCCCCGGGACTAGCTTGGGGACCCAGTACTTC. It yields the protein CASSAPGTSLGTQYF.

This clone was recorded once. This chain joins TRBV6-2 or TRBV6-3 and TRBJ2-3, with D tentatively TRBD1 (6 bases). There are 14 residues in the CDR3. Germline V gives CDR1 MNHEY, CDR2 SVGEGT. Trimming removed 2 bases at V and 4 bases at J, with 10 bases between. The CDR3 nucleotides are TGTGCCAGCAGTTACCCGCCAGGGGCAGATACGCAGTATTTT. Encoded protein: CASSYPPGADTQYF.

The gene calls are TRBV24-1 and TRBJ2-1; D perhaps matches TRBD2 (6 bases). The CDR3 contains 14 residues. V gave up 5 bases and J gave up 10 bases, with 17 bases separating them. The germline V gene encodes CDR1 KGHDR and CDR2 SFDVKD. Written as DNA, the CDR3 is TGTGCCACCAGTGGCGGGGCGGAAGCACGCGAGCAGTTCTTC. Translation gives CATSGGAEAREQFF.

The V gene is TRBV6-1, the J gene TRBJ1-4; 7 positions match TRBD1. Germline V gene data show CDR1 as MNHNS and CDR2 as SASEGT. The CDR3 has 17 residues. Unmatched junction bases numbered 11, after V lost 4 bases and J lost 3 bases. The CDR3 DNA reads as TGTGCCAGCAGTGCCCGGGACAGTGGGAGAGCTAATGAAAAACTGTTTTTT. Translation gives CASSARDSGRANEKLFF.

The chain links TRBV5-6 to TRBJ1-1, with D perhaps matching TRBD1 (5 bases). Trimming removed 4 bases at V and 0 bases at J, with 10 bases between. CDR3 size: 14 residues. The germline CDR1 and CDR2 sequences are SGHDT and YYEEEE. CDR3 protein: CASSPRRVNTEAFF. The CDR3 DNA reads as TGTGCCAGCAGCCCACGCAGGGTGAACACTGAAGCTTTCTTT.

The chain couples TRBV2 to TRBJ2-1; 10 bases are a match to TRBD2. V dropped 6 bases and J dropped 5; count of bases not matched to a gene: 10. Germline assignment: CDR1 SNHLY and CDR2 FYNNEI. CDR3 length: 16 amino acids. The CDR3, as DNA: TGTGCCAGCAGAGCCCGACTAGCGGGCGAAAACAATGAGCAGTTCTTC. Amino acids: CASRARLAGENNEQFF. Drawing the rest from reference TRBV2 and TRBJ2-1, the complete variable domain is EPEVTQTPSHQVTQMGQEVILRCVPISNHLYFYWYRQILGQKVEFLVSFYNNEISEKSEIFDDQFSVERPDGSNFTLKIRSTKLEDSAMYFCASRARLAGENNEQFFGPGTRLTVL.

The V call is TRBV7-9, the J call TRBJ1-3; D is undetermined. Trimming removed 1 base at V and 0 bases at J, with 10 bases between. The CDR3 length is 16 residues. Germline-derived CDR1 and CDR2 are SEHNR and FQNEAQ (reference sequence). The CDR3 sequence is CASSLEVRSSGNTIYF. CDR3 sequence (DNA): TGTGCCAGCAGCTTAGAGGTCCGGAGCTCTGGAAACACCATATATTTT.

The chain joins TRBV25-1 to TRBJ1-2; perhaps TRBD1 as D (5 bases). CDR1 MGHDK and CDR2 SYGVNS come from the germline V gene. V lost 5 bases, J lost 8 bases, and 15 bases lay in between. CDR3 length: 13 amino acids. CDR3: CASSISGSGGYTF. CDR3 sequence (DNA): TGTGCCAGCAGTATTTCAGGGTCGGGCGGCTACACCTTC.

The chain joins TRBV19 to TRBJ1-1, with D possibly TRBD1 on 6 matching bases. CDR1 and CDR2 from the germline V gene are LNHDA and SQIVND (reference sequence). The CDR3 runs 13 residues. V dropped 8 bases and J dropped 8 bases, with 18 bases sitting between them. CDR3 loop: CASLRQDSTEAFF. CDR3 nucleotides: TGTGCCAGTCTTAGACAGGACTCCACAGAAGCTTTCTTT.

V usage is TRBV3-1 (or the pseudogene TRBV3-2) and J usage is TRBJ2-2, with 7 bases fitting TRBD2. The V gene end was trimmed by 4 bases and the J gene end by 5 bases; junction bases not matched to a gene: 10. Germline V gene sequence: CDR1 LGHDT, CDR2 YNNKEL (reference sequence). The CDR3 has 16 amino acids. This CDR3 reads CASSRFGGRDTGELFF. The CDR3 DNA reads as TGTGCCAGCAGCCGCTTCGGCGGGAGAGATACCGGGGAGCTGTTTTTT.

The chain employs TRBV29-1 and TRBJ2-7; D is possibly TRBD2 (5 bases). The germline V gene has CDR1 SQVTM and CDR2 ANQGSEA. The CDR3 extends over 13 amino acids. The V end lost 5 bases, the J end lost 6 bases, and 17 bases lay between the germline ends. The CDR3 spells CSVRWTAGGEQYF. The CDR3 bases are TGCAGCGTTCGGTGGACTGCCGGTGGCGAGCAGTACTTC.

V is TRBV6-2 or TRBV6-3 and J is TRBJ2-1; the D gene is possibly TRBD2 (5 bases). Between the trimmed V and J ends, which lost 5 bases and 11 bases, there was a span of 25 bases. This CDR3 comprises 16 residues. The V gene's germline CDR1 is MNHEY and CDR2 SVGEGT. The CDR3 loop reads CASSPPGIVRVGKQFF. The CDR3 DNA sequence: TGTGCCAGCAGTCCCCCAGGTATAGTGCGGGTTGGGAAGCAGTTCTTC.

V gene TRBV11-2 combines with J gene TRBJ2-7; 11 nucleotides agree with TRBD2. Per germline, CDR1 SGHAT and CDR2 FQNNGV. V lost 3 bases to trimming and J lost 4 bases; unmatched junction nucleotides: 8. The CDR3 runs to 16 residues. In DNA, the CDR3 is TGTGCCAGCAGCTTGGATAGCGGGAGGGCCGGGTACGAGCAGTACTTC. Translating gives CASSLDSGRAGYEQYF. Full variable domain (outside the CDR3, taken from reference TRBV11-2 and TRBJ2-7): EAGVAQSPRYKIIEKRQSVAFWCNPISGHATLYWYQQILGQGPKLLIQFQNNGVVDDSQLPKDRFSAERLKGVDSTLKIQPAKLEDSAVYLCASSLDSGRAGYEQYFGPGTRLTVT.

This clone was picked up one time. The V call is TRBV15, the J call TRBJ2-3; D perhaps matches TRBD1 (6 bases). Trimming took off 5 bases at V and 2 bases at J, with 14 bases between the two ends. CDR3 length: 15 residues. Germline V CDR1 and CDR2: LNHNV, YYDKDF (reference sequence). CDR3 residues: CATSPRDTDTDTQYF. In DNA, the CDR3 is TGTGCCACCAGCCCCCGGGACACGGACACAGATACGCAGTATTTT.

The chain carries TRBV10-1 and TRBJ1-3; D may be TRBD1 (6 bases). Germline V lookup: CDR1 WNHNN, CDR2 SYGVQD (reference sequence). Trimming cost V 2 bases and J 4 bases, with 9 bases left between them. The CDR3 consists of 14 residues. Written as DNA, the CDR3 is TGCGCCAGCAGTGAGCAGGGGAGAGGAAACACCATATATTTT. The encoded protein is CASSEQGRGNTIYF.

The rearrangement joins TRBV18 to TRBJ1-3; TRBD1 matches 8 bases. Germline V gives CDR1 KGHSH, CDR2 LQKENI. The CDR3 totals 14 residues. V was clipped by 5 bases and J by 3 bases; unmatched bases: 3. The CDR3 here is CASSRQGNGNTIYF. Written as DNA, the CDR3 is TGTGCCAGCTCAAGACAGGGGAATGGAAACACCATATATTTT.

This rearrangement joins TRBV19 to TRBJ2-4; 8 positions match TRBD2. The CDR3 length is 16 residues. The V and J ends lost 2 bases and 12 bases, in that order; junction bases with no gene match: 15. Germline CDR1 reads LNHDA; CDR2 reads SQIVND (reference sequence). CDR3 sequence reads: CASSITEMGRRGDQYF. The CDR3 DNA sequence: TGTGCCAGTAGTATAACGGAAATGGGAAGGCGGGGGGATCAGTACTTC.